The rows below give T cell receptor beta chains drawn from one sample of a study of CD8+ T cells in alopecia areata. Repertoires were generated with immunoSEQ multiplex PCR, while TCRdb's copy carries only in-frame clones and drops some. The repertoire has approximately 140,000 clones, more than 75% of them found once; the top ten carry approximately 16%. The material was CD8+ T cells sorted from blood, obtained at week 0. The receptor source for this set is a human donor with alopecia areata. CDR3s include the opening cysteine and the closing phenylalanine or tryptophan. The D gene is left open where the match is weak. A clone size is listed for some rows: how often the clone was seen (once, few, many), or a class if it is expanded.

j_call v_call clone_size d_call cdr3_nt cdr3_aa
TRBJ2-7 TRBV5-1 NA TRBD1 TGCGCCAGCAGCTTACCCCGGGACAGGGGCTACTACGAGCAGTACTTC CASSLPRDRGYYEQYF
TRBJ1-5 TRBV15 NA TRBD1 TGTGCCACCAGCAACTTCAGGACAGGGGGCAATCAGCCCCAGCATTTT CATSNFRTGGNQPQHF
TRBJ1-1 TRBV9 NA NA TGTGCCAGCAGCGTATCGCGCCTGAACACTGAAGCTTTCTTT CASSVSRLNTEAFF
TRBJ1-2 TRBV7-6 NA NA TGTGCCAGCAGCTTAGGGGAAGGCGGCTACACCTTC CASSLGEGGYTF
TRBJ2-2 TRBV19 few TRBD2 TGTGCCAGTAATAAGCGGGGCTACTCGAACACCGGGGAGCTGTTTTTT CASNKRGYSNTGELFF
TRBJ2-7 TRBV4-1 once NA TGCGCCAGCAGCCCTGATGGGGGAAGAGCCTACGAGCAGTACTTC CASSPDGGRAYEQYF
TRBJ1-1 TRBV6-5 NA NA TGTGCCAGCAGCCAGTCCCCGGGCACTGAAGCTTTCTTT CASSQSPGTEAFF
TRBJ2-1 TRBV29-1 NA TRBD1 TGCAGCGTCGCCGGACAGGGGATTAATGAGCAGTTCTTC CSVAGQGINEQFF
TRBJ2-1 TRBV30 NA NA TGTGCCTGGAGTTCGGCTTCAACCCAGCAGTTCTTC CAWSSASTQQFF
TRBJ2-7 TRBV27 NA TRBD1 TGTGCCAGCAGTCTATCCGGACAGGGCGACGAGCAGTACTTC CASSLSGQGDEQYF
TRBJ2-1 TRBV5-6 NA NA TGTGCCAGCAGCTTCGGGGCTGGCTACAATGAGCAGTTCTTC CASSFGAGYNEQFF
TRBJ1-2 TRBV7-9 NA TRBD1 TGTGCCAGCAGCCAACAGGGGGGCTATGGCTACACCTTC CASSQQGGYGYTF
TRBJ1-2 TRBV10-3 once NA TGTGCCATCAGGGCCGAATCCTCTAACTATGGCTACACCTTC CAIRAESSNYGYTF
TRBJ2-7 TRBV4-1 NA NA TGCGCCAGCAGCCAGGACCCGACAGGAAGGGCATACGAGCAGTACTTC CASSQDPTGRAYEQYF
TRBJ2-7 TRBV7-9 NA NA TGTGCCAGCAGCTTAGCTGGAAGCGAGCAGTACTTC CASSLAGSEQYF
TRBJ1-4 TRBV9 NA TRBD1 TGTGCCAGCAGCGTACGGACAGGAGAAAAACTGTTTTTT CASSVRTGEKLFF